This paragraph reports one T cell receptor beta chain. CDR3 size: 17 residues. With 0 bases clipped from V and 8 bases from J, the junction kept 6 bases outside the gene matches. Germline CDR1 SGHRS, CDR2 YFSETQ. The donors were adults (healthy and HIV-negative) with no recent acute infections or vaccinations. The donors were all Caucasian adults (living in Nashville, Tennessee). About 90 million PBMCs supplied genomic DNA for unsorted samples. This entry belongs to a study of shared clonotypes between healthy human individuals. Profiling relied on immunoSEQ multiplex PCR, and the TCRdb table lists in-frame clones only, not all of them. The data contain hundreds of thousands of clones, around 77% of them seen just once; the ten biggest clones take up around 12%.

The sample comprised PBMCs. The J gene is TRBJ2-1, the V gene TRBV5-1; 15 positions agree with TRBD2. The receptor's source is a middle-aged woman in good health. Some clones in this sample may be carry-over from other donors' samples. Here the CDR3 DNA reads TGCGCCAGCAGCTTGGGGACTAGCGGGAGGGCTTACGATGAGCAGTTCTTC. Protein: CASSLGTSGRAYDEQFF.